This T cell receptor (beta chain) emerged from a study of blood T cell repertoires in COVID-19. Study-level information: Samples taken during acute and convalescent COVID-19 were collected in the United States, Italy and Spain. Sample material is recorded as cDNA or gDNA derived from T cells, B-cell-depleted T cells, or PBMCs.

In the original processing: Amplification of reference gene primers was used by the study to estimate nucleated cell counts. Profiling relied on immunoSEQ multiplex PCR, and the TCRdb table lists in-frame clones only, not all of them. Clonal size and the V and J genes are those of that table, whereas D and trimming came from the DNA. The sample holds roughly 260,000 clones, roughly 87% seen once. J gave up 8 bases and V 0 bases, and 15 bases lay outside the gene matches. CDR1 is LGHNA, CDR2 YSLEER, per germline. The CDR3 contains 18 residues. The receptor was isolated from a woman aged 45-65 years who had recovered from COVID-19. The V call is TRBV4-3, the J call TRBJ2-1, with TRBD2 matching over 8 bases. Sequenced material: peripheral blood. CDR3 amino acids: CASSQEAPLRAGEYEQFF. The CDR3 DNA reads as TGCGCCAGCAGCCAAGAAGCCCCTCTGAGAGCGGGGGAATATGAGCAGTTCTTC.